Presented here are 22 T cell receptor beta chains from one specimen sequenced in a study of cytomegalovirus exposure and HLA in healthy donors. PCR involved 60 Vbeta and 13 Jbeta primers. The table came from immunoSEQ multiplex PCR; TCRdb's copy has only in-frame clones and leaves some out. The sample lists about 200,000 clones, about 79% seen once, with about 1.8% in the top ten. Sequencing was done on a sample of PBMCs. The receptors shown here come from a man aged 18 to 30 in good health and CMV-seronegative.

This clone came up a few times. The CDR3 DNA reads as TGTGCCAGCAGCGGTGGACAGGGCGGGGAAAAACTGTTTTTT. It encodes CASSGGQGGEKLFF. This chain uses TRBV7-6 with TRBJ1-4; 8 nucleotides line up with TRBD1. The V gene end was trimmed by 5 bases and the J gene end by 8 bases; junction bases not matched to a gene: 7. The CDR3 consists of 14 residues. The germline V gene has CDR1 SGHVS and CDR2 FNYEAQ.

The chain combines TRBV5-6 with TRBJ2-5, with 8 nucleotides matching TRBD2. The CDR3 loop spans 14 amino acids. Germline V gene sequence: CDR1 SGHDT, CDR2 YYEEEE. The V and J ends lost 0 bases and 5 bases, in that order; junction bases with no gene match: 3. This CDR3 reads CASSLGLARETQYF. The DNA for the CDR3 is TGTGCCAGCAGCTTGGGACTAGCGAGGGAGACCCAGTACTTC.

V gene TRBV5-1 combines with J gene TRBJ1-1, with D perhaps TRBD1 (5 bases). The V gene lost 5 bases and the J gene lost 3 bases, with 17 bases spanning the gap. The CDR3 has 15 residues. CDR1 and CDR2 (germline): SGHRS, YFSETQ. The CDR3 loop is CASSTFVQGDTEAFF. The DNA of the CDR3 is TGCGCCAGCAGTACCTTTGTTCAGGGCGACACTGAAGCTTTCTTT.

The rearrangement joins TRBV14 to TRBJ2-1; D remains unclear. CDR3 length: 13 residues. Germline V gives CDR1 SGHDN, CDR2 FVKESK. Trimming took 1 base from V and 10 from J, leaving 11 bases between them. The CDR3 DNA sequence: TGTGCCAGCAGCCAAGCTTCTTATAGAGAGCAGTTCTTC. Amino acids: CASSQASYREQFF.

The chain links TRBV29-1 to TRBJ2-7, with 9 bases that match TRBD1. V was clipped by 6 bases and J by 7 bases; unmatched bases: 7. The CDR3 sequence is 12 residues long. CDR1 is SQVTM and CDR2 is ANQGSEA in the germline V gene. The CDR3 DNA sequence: TGCAGCGTAGAGGGACAGGGTTGGGAGCAGTACTTC. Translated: CSVEGQGWEQYF.

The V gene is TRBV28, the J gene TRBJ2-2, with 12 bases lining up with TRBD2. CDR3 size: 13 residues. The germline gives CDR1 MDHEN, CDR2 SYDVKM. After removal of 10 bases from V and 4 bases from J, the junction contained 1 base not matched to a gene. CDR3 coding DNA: TGTGCCACGGGACTAGCGGGCACCGGGGAGCTGTTTTTT. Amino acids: CATGLAGTGELFF.

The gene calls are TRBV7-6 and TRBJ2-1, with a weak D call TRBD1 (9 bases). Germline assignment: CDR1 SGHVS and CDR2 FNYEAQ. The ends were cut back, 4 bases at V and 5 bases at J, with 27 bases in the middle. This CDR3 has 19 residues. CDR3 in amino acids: CASSSPGGTGRVINNEQFF. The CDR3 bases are TGTGCCAGCAGCTCCCCGGGGGGGACAGGGAGGGTCATCAACAATGAGCAGTTCTTC. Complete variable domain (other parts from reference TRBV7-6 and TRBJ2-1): GAGVSQSPRYKVTKRGQDVALRCDPISGHVSLYWYRQALGQGPEFLTYFNYEAQQDKSGLPNDRFSAERPEGSISTLTIQRTEQRDSAMYRCASSSPGGTGRVINNEQFFGPGTRLTVL.

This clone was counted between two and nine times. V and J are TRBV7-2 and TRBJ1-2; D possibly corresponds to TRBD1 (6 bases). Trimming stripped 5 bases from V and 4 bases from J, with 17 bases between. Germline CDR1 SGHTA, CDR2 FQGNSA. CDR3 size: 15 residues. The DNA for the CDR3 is TGTGCCAGCAGCCCCACCTTACAGGGAGCCTATGGCTACACCTTC. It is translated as CASSPTLQGAYGYTF. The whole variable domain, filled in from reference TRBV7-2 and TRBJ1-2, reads GAGVSQSPSNKVTEKGKDVELRCDPISGHTALYWYRQSLGQGLEFLIYFQGNSAPDKSGLPSDRFSAERTGGSVSTLTIQRTQQEDSAVYLCASSPTLQGAYGYTFGSGTRLTVV.

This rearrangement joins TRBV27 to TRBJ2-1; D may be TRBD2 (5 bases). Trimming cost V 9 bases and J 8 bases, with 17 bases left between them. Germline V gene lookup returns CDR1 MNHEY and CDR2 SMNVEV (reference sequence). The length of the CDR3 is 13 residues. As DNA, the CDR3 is TGTGCCAGAGAGCTAGCCTTTTTTGATGAGCAGTTCTTC. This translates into CARELAFFDEQFF.

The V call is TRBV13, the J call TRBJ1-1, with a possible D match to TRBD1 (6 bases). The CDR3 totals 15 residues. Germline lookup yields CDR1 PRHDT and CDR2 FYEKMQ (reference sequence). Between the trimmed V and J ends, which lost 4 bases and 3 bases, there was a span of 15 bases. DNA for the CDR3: TGTGCCAGCAGCTGGGGGGGGCGCGGAGACACTGAAGCTTTCTTT. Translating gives CASSWGGRGDTEAFF. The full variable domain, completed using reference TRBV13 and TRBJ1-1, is AAGVIQSPRHLIKEKRETATLKCYPIPRHDTVYWYQQGPGQDPQFLISFYEKMQSDKGSIPDRFSAQQFSDYHSELNMSSLELGDSALYFCASSWGGRGDTEAFFGQGTRLTVV.

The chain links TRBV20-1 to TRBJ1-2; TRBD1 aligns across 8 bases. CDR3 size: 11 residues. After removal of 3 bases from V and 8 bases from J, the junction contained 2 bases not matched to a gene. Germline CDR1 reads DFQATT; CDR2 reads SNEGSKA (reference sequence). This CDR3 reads CSASRDRGYTF. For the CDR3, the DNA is TGCAGTGCTAGTCGGGACAGGGGCTACACCTTC.

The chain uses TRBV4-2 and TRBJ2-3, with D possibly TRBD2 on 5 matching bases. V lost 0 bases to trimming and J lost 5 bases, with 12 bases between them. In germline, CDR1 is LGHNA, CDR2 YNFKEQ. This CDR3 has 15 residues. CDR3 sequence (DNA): TGTGCCAGCAGCCAAGAGTTGGAGGTGAGAGATACGCAGTATTTT. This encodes CASSQELEVRDTQYF.

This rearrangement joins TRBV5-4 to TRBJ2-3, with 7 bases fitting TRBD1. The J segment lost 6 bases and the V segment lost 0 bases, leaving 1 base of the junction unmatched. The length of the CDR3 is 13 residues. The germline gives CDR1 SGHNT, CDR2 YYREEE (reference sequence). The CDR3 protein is CASSLVQGDTQYF. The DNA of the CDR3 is TGTGCCAGCAGCTTGGTACAGGGGGATACGCAGTATTTT.

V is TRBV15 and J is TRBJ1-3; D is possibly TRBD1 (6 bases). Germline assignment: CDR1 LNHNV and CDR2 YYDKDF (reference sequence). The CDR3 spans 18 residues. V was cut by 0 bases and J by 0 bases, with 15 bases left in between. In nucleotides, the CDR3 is TGTGCCACCAGCAGAGAGCGAGGGACATCCAGCTCTGGAAACACCATATATTTT. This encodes CATSRERGTSSSGNTIYF.

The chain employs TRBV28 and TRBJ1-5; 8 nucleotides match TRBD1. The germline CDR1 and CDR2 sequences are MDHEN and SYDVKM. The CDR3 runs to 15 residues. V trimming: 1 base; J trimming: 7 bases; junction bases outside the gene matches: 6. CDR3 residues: CASSLLTGVGQPQHF. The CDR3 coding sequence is TGTGCCAGCAGTTTATTGACAGGGGTCGGACAGCCCCAGCATTTT.

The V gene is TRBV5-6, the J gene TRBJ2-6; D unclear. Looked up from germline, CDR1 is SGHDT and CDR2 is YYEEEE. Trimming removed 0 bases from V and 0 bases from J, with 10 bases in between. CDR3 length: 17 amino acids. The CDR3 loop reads CASSLAQATSGANVLTF. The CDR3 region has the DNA TGTGCCAGCAGCTTGGCCCAGGCAACCTCTGGGGCCAACGTCCTGACTTTC.

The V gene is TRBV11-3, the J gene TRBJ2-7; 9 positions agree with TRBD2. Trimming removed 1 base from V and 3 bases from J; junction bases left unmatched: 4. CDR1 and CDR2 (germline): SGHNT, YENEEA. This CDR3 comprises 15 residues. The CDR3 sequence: CASSLGAGGHYEQYF. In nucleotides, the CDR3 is TGTGCCAGCAGCTTAGGGGCGGGGGGGCACTACGAGCAGTACTTC.

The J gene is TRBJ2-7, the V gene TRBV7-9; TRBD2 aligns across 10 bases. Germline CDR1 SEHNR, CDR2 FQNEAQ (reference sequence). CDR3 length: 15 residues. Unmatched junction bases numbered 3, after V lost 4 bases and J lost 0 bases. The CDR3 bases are TGTGCCAGCAGCTCGGGGACTAGCGTCTCCTACGAGCAGTACTTC. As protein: CASSSGTSVSYEQYF.

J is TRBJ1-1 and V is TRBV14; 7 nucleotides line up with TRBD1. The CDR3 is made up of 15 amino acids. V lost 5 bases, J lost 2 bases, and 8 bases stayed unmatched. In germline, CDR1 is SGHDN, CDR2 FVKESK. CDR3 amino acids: CASSERQGHNTEAFF. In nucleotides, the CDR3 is TGTGCCAGCAGCGAAAGACAGGGTCATAACACTGAAGCTTTCTTT.

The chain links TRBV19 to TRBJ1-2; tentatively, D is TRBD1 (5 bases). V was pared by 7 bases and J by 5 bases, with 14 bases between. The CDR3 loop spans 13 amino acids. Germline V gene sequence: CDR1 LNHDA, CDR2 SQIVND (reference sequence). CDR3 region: CASTGRDLYGYTF. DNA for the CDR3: TGTGCCAGTACCGGACGGGACTTATATGGCTACACCTTC. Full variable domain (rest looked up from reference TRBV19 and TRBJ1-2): DGGITQSPKYLFRKEGQNVTLSCEQNLNHDAMYWYRQDPGQGLRLIYYSQIVNDFQKGDIAEGYSVSREKKESFPLTVTSAQKNPTAFYLCASTGRDLYGYTFGSGTRLTVV.

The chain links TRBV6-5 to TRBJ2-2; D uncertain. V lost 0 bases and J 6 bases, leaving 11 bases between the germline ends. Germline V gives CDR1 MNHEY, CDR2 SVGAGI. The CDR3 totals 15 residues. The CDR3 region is CASSYSPLDAGELFF. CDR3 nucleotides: TGTGCCAGCAGTTACTCGCCGCTAGATGCCGGGGAGCTGTTTTTT.

The CDR3 sequence: CASSLASGTQYF. Here the CDR3 DNA reads TGTGCCAGCAGCTTGGCGAGCGGGACGCAGTACTTC. V gene TRBV5-6 combines with J gene TRBJ2-7; the match to TRBD2 covers 7 bases. V shed 0 bases and J 9 bases; nucleotides not matched to a gene: 3. In germline, CDR1 is SGHDT, CDR2 YYEEEE. The CDR3 length is 12 residues.